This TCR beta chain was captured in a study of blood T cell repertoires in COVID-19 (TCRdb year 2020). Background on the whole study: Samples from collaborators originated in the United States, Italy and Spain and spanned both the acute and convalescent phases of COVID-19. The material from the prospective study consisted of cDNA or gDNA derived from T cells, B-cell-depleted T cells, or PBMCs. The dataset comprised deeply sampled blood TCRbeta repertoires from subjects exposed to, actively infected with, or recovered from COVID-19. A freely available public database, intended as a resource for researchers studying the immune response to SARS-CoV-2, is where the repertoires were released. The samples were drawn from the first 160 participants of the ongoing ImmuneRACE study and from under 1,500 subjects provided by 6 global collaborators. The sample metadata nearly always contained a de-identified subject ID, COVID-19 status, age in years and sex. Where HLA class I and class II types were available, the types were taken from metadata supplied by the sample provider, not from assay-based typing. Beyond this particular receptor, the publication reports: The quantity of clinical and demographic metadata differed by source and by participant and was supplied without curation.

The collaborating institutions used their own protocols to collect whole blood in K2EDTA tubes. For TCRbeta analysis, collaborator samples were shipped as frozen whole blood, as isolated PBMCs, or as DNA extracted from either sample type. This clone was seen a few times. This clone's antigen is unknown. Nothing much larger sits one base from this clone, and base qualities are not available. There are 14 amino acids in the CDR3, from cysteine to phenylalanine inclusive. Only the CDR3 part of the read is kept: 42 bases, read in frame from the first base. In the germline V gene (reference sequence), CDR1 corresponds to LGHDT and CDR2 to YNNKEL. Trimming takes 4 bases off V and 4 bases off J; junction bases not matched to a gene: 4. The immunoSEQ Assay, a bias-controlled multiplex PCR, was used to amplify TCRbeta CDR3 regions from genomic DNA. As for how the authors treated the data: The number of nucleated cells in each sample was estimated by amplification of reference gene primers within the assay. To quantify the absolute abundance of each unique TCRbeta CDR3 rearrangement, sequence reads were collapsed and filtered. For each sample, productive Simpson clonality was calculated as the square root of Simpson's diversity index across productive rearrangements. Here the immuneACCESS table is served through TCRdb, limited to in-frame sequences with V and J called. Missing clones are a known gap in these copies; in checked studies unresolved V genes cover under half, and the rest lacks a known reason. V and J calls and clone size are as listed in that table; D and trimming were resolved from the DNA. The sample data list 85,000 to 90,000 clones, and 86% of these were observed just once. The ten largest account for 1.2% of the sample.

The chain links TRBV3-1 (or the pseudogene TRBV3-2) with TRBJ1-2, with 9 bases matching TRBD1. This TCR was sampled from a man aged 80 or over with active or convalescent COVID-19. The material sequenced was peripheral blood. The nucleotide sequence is TGTGCCAGCAGCCCTATGACAGGGGGCTATGGCTACACCTTC. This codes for CASSPMTGGYGYTF.